This T cell receptor beta chain was identified during a study of shared clonotypes between healthy human individuals. The study, taken as a whole, reports: Apart from blood, nothing was sampled; tissue repertoires likely differ. Sharing across a handful of donors was seen in 4.5% to 5.5% of naive CD4 clonotypes.

Germline values: CDR1 MDHEN, CDR2 SYDVKM. V was clipped by 7 bases and J by 2 bases; unmatched bases: 1. The CDR3 is 14 amino acids. Notes on this clone: As yet, its antigen is unknown.

Genomic DNA from each subset was divided evenly over several immunoSEQ plates. Under the authors' procedure: Junction-only immunoSEQ data arrived without quality scores, meaning filtering differed. Measured with immunoSEQ multiplex PCR; TCRdb has only the in-frame clones, and not every one. The DNA gave D and trimming, while V, J and clone size come from that table. The sample records roughly 1,600,000 clones, around 98.5% being singletons. This clonotype was obtained from a man younger than 45 in good health. The V and J genes are TRBV28 and TRBJ2-1; the match to TRBD2 covers 11 bases. The sample consisted of naive CD4+ T cells sorted from blood. Subset defined: CD45RA+ positively selected. CDR3 sequence (DNA): TGTGCCAGCAAGGGACTAGCGGCCTACAATGAGCAGTTCTTC. Its protein is CASKGLAAYNEQFF.